A single sample gave rise to the 15 T cell receptor beta chains below, sequenced in a study of shared clonotypes between healthy human individuals. TCRdb's table, derived via immunoSEQ multiplex PCR, lists solely in-frame clones and lacks some. The sample shows fewer than 1.4 million clones, around 78% of them seen only once. The sample consisted of memory CD4+ T cells from PBMCs. Noted subset: CD45RA-negative fraction. These receptors were taken from a man aged 18 to 35 in good health. Some clones in this sample may be carry-over from other donors' samples.

V is TRBV19 and J is TRBJ2-7, with 8 nucleotides matching TRBD1. With V trimmed by 1 base and J by 3 bases, 8 bases remained unmatched. Germline CDR1 is LNHDA and CDR2 is SQIVND (reference sequence). The CDR3 is made up of 16 amino acids. As DNA, the CDR3 is TGTGCCAGTAGTATAGTAGGCGGACAGGGAAACTACGAGCAGTACTTC. It encodes CASSIVGGQGNYEQYF. Filled out from reference TRBV19 and TRBJ2-7, the complete variable domain reads DGGITQSPKYLFRKEGQNVTLSCEQNLNHDAMYWYRQDPGQGLRLIYYSQIVNDFQKGDIAEGYSVSREKKESFPLTVTSAQKNPTAFYLCASSIVGGQGNYEQYFGPGTRLTVT.

The chain combines TRBV19 with TRBJ1-1; D not resolved. CDR3 length equals 13 residues. V dropped 3 bases and J dropped 8 bases, with 13 bases sitting between them. The germline V gene has CDR1 LNHDA and CDR2 SQIVND (reference sequence). CDR3 amino acids: CASSMKGRFEAFF. The CDR3 DNA follows: TGTGCCAGTAGTATGAAAGGGCGGTTCGAAGCTTTCTTT.

V gene TRBV9 combines with J gene TRBJ1-1; D is uncertain. CDR1 SGDLS and CDR2 YYNGEE come from the germline V gene. The CDR3 spans 14 residues. Trimming took 0 bases from V and 3 from J, leaving 9 bases between them. This CDR3 is CASSVGQYDTEAFF. The CDR3 nucleotides read TGTGCCAGCAGCGTAGGGCAGTACGACACTGAAGCTTTCTTT.

The chain has TRBV9 and TRBJ2-3; D is possibly TRBD2 (5 bases). Trimming stripped 2 bases from V and 10 bases from J, with 14 bases between. The germline gives CDR1 SGDLS, CDR2 YYNGEE. The CDR3 runs 13 residues. CDR3 loop: CASSVGITEAQYF. The CDR3, as DNA: TGTGCCAGCAGCGTCGGGATTACCGAGGCGCAGTATTTT.

This chain uses TRBV5-1 with TRBJ2-1; D call uncertain. There are 16 residues in the CDR3. The germline V gene encodes CDR1 SGHRS and CDR2 YFSETQ. V lost 6 bases to trimming and J lost 0 bases, with 16 bases between them. The CDR3 spells CASTPSIPPSYNEQFF. The CDR3 coding sequence is TGCGCCAGCACCCCATCCATCCCGCCCTCCTACAATGAGCAGTTCTTC. The full variable domain, in which reference TRBV5-1 and TRBJ2-1 provide the parts outside the CDR3, is KAGVTQTPRYLIKTRGQQVTLSCSPISGHRSVSWYQQTPGQGLQFLFEYFSETQRNKGNFPGRFSGRQFSNSRSEMNVSTLELGDSALYLCASTPSIPPSYNEQFFGPGTRLTVL.

The CDR3 spells CASSKEPTLSNQPQHF. CDR3 bases: TGTGCCAGCAGCAAAGAACCGACCCTTAGCAATCAGCCCCAGCATTTT. This chain connects TRBV21-1 to TRBJ1-5. TRBV21-1 is marked as a pseudogene. The CDR3 is 16 amino acids.

J is TRBJ2-1 and V is TRBV30; 8 positions match TRBD2. CDR3 length equals 14 residues. J lost 6 bases, V lost 3 bases, and 7 bases had no gene match. Germline V gene data show CDR1 as GTSNPN and CDR2 as SVGIG (reference sequence). CDR3 bases: TGTGCCTGGAGACCAAGCGGGAGCGTCAATGAGCAGTTCTTC. This sequence encodes CAWRPSGSVNEQFF.

The chain is built from TRBV14 and TRBJ1-1, with D possibly TRBD1 on 5 matching bases. CDR3 length: 16 residues. Germline loops: CDR1 SGHDN, CDR2 FVKESK. V shed 5 bases and J shed 6 bases, with 22 bases lying between them. The CDR3 protein is CASSSNLGEGSPEAFF. The DNA of the CDR3 is TGTGCCAGCAGCAGCAACCTGGGGGAGGGGAGTCCTGAAGCTTTCTTT.

The J gene is TRBJ1-5, the V gene TRBV6-6; D uncertain. V was trimmed by 5 bases and J by 3 bases, leaving 14 bases between them. The CDR3 has 15 residues. Germline assignment: CDR1 MNHNY and CDR2 SVGAGI (reference sequence). The CDR3 loop reads CASSMMQSNNQPQHF. CDR3 coding DNA: TGTGCCAGCAGTATGATGCAATCCAACAATCAGCCCCAGCATTTT.

In its sample, this clone was seen once. The CDR3 protein is CATAGFYSNQPQHF. Here the CDR3 DNA reads TGTGCCACCGCGGGGTTTTATAGCAATCAGCCCCAGCATTTT. The chain has TRBV19 and TRBJ1-5; no firm D call. Trimming removed 10 bases from V and 0 bases from J, with 13 bases in between. The length of the CDR3 is 14 residues. Per the germline V gene, CDR1 is LNHDA and CDR2 is SQIVND (reference sequence).

Note on this clone: A read error may account for a junction end that differs from germline. The chain combines TRBV28 with TRBJ1-4; 7 bases match TRBD1. The length of the CDR3 is 17 residues. Germline CDR1 reads MDHEN; CDR2 reads SYDVKM. The CDR3 DNA reads as TGTGCCAGCAGTTTGTATGGTGACAGGGCAACGAATGAAAAACTGTTTTTT. Translation: CASSLYGDRATNEKLFF.

The gene calls are TRBV5-1 and TRBJ1-2, with D unclear. Looked up from germline, CDR1 is SGHRS and CDR2 is YFSETQ. The CDR3 covers 14 residues. Trimming cost V 1 base and J 4 bases, with 11 bases left between them. CDR3 DNA sequence: TGCGCCAGCAGCTTGACGGCGGAAAGCTATGGCTACACCTTC. It encodes CASSLTAESYGYTF.

There are a few counts of this clone. The V gene is TRBV7-2, the J gene TRBJ2-4; D unresolved. Trimming shortened V by 3 bases and J by 4 bases, and 13 bases separated the two germline ends. Germline CDR1 reads SGHTA; CDR2 reads FQGNSA. There are 15 residues in the CDR3. The chain's CDR3 is CASSFRQETKNIQYF. Written as DNA, the CDR3 is TGTGCCAGCAGCTTTCGTCAGGAAACAAAAAACATTCAGTACTTC.

This chain connects TRBV7-2 to TRBJ2-7; D call uncertain. The CDR3 consists of 15 residues. With 1 base removed from V and 0 bases from J, the gap between germline ends came to 10 bases. CDR1 is SGHTA, CDR2 FQGNSA, per germline. In DNA, the CDR3 is TGTGCCAGCAGCTTAGATGTGACCCCCTCCTACGAGCAGTACTTC. Protein product: CASSLDVTPSYEQYF.

The chain employs TRBV19 and TRBJ1-2; D ambiguous. The germline CDR1 and CDR2 sequences are LNHDA and SQIVND (reference sequence). Deletions cut 3 bases from V and 6 bases from J, with 11 bases between. This CDR3 contains 13 residues. Here the CDR3 DNA reads TGTGCCAGTAGTATGGGCGGGTCGCATGGCTACACCTTC. This translates into CASSMGGSHGYTF. Full variable domain (rest looked up from reference TRBV19 and TRBJ1-2): DGGITQSPKYLFRKEGQNVTLSCEQNLNHDAMYWYRQDPGQGLRLIYYSQIVNDFQKGDIAEGYSVSREKKESFPLTVTSAQKNPTAFYLCASSMGGSHGYTFGSGTRLTVV.